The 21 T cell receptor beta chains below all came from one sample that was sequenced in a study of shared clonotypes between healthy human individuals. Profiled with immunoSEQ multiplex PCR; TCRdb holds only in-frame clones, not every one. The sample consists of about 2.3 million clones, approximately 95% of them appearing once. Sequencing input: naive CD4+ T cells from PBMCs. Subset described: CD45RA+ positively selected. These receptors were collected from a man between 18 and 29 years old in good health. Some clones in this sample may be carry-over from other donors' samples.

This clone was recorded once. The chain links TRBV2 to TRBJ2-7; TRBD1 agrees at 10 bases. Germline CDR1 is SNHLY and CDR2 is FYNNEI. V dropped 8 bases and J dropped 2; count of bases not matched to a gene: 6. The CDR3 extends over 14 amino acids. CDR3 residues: CASLRDRGTYEQYF. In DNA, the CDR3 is TGTGCCAGCCTCCGGGACAGGGGAACCTACGAGCAGTACTTC. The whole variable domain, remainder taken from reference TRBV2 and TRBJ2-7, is EPEVTQTPSHQVTQMGQEVILRCVPISNHLYFYWYRQILGQKVEFLVSFYNNEISEKSEIFDDQFSVERPDGSNFTLKIRSTKLEDSAMYFCASLRDRGTYEQYFGPGTRLTVT.

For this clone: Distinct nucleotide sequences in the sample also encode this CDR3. The CDR3 is CASSLGLAGGDTQYF. The CDR3 region has the DNA TGCGCCAGCAGCTTGGGACTAGCGGGAGGGGATACGCAGTATTTT. This chain uses TRBV5-1 with TRBJ2-3; TRBD2 aligns across 14 bases. Germline V gene data show CDR1 as SGHRS and CDR2 as YFSETQ. The V gene end was trimmed by 0 bases and the J gene end by 6 bases; junction bases not matched to a gene: 0. The CDR3 runs to 15 residues. The full variable domain, its missing parts supplied by reference TRBV5-1 and TRBJ2-3, is KAGVTQTPRYLIKTRGQQVTLSCSPISGHRSVSWYQQTPGQGLQFLFEYFSETQRNKGNFPGRFSGRQFSNSRSEMNVSTLELGDSALYLCASSLGLAGGDTQYFGPGTRLTVL.

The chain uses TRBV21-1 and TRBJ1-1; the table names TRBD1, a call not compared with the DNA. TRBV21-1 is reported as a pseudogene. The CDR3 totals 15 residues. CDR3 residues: CASSKGHPYLAEAFF. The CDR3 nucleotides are TGTGCCAGCAGCAAAGGGCATCCGTATCTCGCTGAAGCTTTCTTT.

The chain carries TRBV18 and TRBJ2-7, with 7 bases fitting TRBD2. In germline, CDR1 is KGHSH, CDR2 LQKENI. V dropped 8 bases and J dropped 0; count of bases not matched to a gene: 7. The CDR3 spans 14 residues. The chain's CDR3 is CASHASGGSYEQYF. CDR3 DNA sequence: TGTGCCAGCCACGCATCGGGGGGCTCCTACGAGCAGTACTTC.

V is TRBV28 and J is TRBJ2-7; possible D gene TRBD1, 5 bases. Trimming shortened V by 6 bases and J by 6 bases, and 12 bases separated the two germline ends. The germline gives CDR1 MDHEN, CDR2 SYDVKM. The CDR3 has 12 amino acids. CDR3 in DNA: TGTGCCAGCAGAGGGGAAGTGCGCGAGCAGTACTTC. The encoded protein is CASRGEVREQYF.

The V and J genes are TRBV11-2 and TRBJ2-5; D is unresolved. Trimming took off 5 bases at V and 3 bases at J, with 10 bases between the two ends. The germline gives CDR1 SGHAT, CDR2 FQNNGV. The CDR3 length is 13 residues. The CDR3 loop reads CASSPGSKETQYF. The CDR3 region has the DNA TGTGCCAGCAGCCCCGGGTCTAAAGAGACCCAGTACTTC.

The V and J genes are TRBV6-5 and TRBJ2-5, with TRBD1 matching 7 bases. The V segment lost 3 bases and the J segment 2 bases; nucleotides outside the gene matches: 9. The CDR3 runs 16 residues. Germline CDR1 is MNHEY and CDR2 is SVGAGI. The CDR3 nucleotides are TGTGCCAGCAGTTATAACAGGGGTTCAGGGCAAGAGACCCAGTACTTC. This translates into CASSYNRGSGQETQYF.

The CDR3 region has the DNA TGTGCCAGCAGCGTGGGGGGTTCGGCAGATACGCAGTATTTT. Protein: CASSVGGSADTQYF. This chain connects TRBV7-3 to TRBJ2-3, with D tentatively TRBD2 (6 bases). In germline, CDR1 is SGHTA, CDR2 FQGTGA. Deletions cut 5 bases from V and 4 bases from J, with 13 bases between. The CDR3 sequence is 14 residues long.

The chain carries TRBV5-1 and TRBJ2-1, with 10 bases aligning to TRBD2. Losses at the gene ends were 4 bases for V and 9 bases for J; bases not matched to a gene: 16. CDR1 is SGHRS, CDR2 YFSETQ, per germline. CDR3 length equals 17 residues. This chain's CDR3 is CASSQRGLAMLSTEQFF. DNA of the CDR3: TGCGCCAGCAGCCAAAGGGGACTAGCGATGTTGAGTACTGAGCAGTTCTTC.

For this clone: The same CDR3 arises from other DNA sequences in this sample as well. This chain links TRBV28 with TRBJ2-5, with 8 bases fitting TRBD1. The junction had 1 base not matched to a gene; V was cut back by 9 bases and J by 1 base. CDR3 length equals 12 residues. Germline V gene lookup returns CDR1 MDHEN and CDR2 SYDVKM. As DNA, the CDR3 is TGTGCCAGTGGACAGGGCCAAGAGACCCAGTACTTC. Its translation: CASGQGQETQYF.

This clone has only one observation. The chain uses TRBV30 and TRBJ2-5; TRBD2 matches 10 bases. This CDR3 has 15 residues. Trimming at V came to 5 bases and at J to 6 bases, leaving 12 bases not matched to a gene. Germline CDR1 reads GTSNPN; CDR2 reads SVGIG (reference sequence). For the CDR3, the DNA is TGTGCCTGGGACTATTCCCTTAGCGGGAGGCAGACCCAGTACTTC. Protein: CAWDYSLSGRQTQYF.

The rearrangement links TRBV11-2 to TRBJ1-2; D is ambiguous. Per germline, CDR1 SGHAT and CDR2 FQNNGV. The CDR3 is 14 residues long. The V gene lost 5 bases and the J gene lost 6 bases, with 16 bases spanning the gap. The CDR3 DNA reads TGTGCCAGCAGCCGGGCCGTAGGGATCGATGGCTACACCTTC. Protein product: CASSRAVGIDGYTF.

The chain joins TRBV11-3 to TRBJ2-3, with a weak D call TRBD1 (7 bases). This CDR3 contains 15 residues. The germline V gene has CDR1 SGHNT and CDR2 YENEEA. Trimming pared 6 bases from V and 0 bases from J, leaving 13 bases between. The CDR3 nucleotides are TGTGCCAGCAGTAAGGGGGCGGGAAGCACAGATACGCAGTATTTT. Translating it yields CASSKGAGSTDTQYF.

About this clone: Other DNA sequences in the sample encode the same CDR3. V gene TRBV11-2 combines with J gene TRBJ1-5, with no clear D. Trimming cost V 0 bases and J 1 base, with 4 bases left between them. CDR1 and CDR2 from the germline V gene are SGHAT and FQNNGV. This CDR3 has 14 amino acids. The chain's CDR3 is CASSLDLSNQPQHF. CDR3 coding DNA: TGTGCCAGCAGCTTAGATCTAAGCAATCAGCCCCAGCATTTT.

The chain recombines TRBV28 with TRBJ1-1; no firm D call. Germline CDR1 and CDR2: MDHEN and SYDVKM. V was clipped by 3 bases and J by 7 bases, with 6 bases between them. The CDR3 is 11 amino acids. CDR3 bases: TGTGCCAGCAGTTTGGAGTATGAAGCTTTCTTT. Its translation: CASSLEYEAFF.

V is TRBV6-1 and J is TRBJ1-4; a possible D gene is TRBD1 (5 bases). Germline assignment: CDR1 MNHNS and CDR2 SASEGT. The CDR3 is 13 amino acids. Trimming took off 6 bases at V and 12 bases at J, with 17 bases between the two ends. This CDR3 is CASSVGTPGELFF. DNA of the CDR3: TGTGCCAGCAGCGTTGGGACTCCCGGGGAACTGTTTTTT.

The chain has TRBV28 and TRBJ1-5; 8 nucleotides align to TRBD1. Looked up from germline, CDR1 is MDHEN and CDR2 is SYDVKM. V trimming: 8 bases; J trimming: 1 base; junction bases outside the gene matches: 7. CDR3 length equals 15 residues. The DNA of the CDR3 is TGTGCCAGCGGGGTTTGGACAGGGAGCAATCAGCCCCAGCATTTT. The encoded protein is CASGVWTGSNQPQHF. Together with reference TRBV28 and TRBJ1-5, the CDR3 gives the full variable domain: DVKVTQSSRYLVKRTGEKVFLECVQDMDHENMFWYRQDPGLGLRLIYFSYDVKMKEKGDIPEGYSVSREKKERFSLILESASTNQTSMYLCASGVWTGSNQPQHFGDGTRLSIL.

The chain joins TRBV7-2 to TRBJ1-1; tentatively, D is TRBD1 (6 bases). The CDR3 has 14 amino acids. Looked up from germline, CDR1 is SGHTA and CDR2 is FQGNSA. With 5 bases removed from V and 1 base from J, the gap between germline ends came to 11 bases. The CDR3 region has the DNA TGTGCCAGCAGCCCAATAGGGGGGAACACTGAAGCTTTCTTT. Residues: CASSPIGGNTEAFF. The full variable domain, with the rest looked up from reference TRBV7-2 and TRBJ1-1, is GAGVSQSPSNKVTEKGKDVELRCDPISGHTALYWYRQSLGQGLEFLIYFQGNSAPDKSGLPSDRFSAERTGGSVSTLTIQRTQQEDSAVYLCASSPIGGNTEAFFGQGTRLTVV.

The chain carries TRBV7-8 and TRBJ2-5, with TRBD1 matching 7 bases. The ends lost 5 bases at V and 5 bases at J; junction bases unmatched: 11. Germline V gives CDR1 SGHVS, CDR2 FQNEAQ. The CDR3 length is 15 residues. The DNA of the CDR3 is TGTGCCAGCAGCCAAAACCCTTACAGGGGCGAGACCCAGTACTTC. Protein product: CASSQNPYRGETQYF.

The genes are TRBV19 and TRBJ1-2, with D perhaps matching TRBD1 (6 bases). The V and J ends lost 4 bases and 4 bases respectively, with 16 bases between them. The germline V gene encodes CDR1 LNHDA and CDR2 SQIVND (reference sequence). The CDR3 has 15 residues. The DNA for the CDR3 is TGTGCCAGTAGTACGACTCGCACAGGGCCCTATGGCTACACCTTC. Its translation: CASSTTRTGPYGYTF. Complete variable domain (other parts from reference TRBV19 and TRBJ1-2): DGGITQSPKYLFRKEGQNVTLSCEQNLNHDAMYWYRQDPGQGLRLIYYSQIVNDFQKGDIAEGYSVSREKKESFPLTVTSAQKNPTAFYLCASSTTRTGPYGYTFGSGTRLTVV.

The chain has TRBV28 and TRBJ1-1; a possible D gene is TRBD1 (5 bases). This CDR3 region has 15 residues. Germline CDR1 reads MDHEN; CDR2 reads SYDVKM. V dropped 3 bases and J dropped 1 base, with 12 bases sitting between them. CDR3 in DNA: TGTGCCAGCAGTTTTCCGGGGGGACGGAACACTGAAGCTTTCTTT. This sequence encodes CASSFPGGRNTEAFF.